The 26 T cell receptor beta chains below come from one sample, sequenced in a study of blood T cell repertoires in COVID-19. The method was immunoSEQ multiplex PCR; TCRdb's version includes in-frame clones alone and lacks a portion of them. The sample has roughly 250,000 clones; 82% are singletons. The sequenced material came from peripheral blood. The receptor set was obtained from a woman older than 75 with active or convalescent COVID-19.

Points on this clone: Additional DNA sequences in this sample encode the identical CDR3. The chain recombines TRBV3-1 (or the pseudogene TRBV3-2) with TRBJ2-5, with TRBD2 matching over 10 bases. Germline CDR1 LGHDT, CDR2 YNNKEL (reference sequence). This CDR3 region has 19 residues. With 2 bases clipped from V and 0 bases from J, the junction kept 12 bases outside the gene matches. This CDR3 is CASSQRLRTSGQYQETQYF. The CDR3 DNA follows: TGTGCCAGCAGCCAAAGGCTCCGGACTAGCGGACAGTACCAAGAGACCCAGTACTTC.

This chain links TRBV5-6 with TRBJ2-2; tentatively, D is TRBD2 (5 bases). The ends were cut back, 1 base at V and 6 bases at J, with 13 bases in the middle. The CDR3 length is 15 residues. Germline CDR1 and CDR2: SGHDT and YYEEEE. The CDR3 loop is CASSLPGSMAGELFF. In nucleotides, the CDR3 is TGTGCCAGCAGCTTGCCTGGGAGTATGGCCGGGGAGCTGTTTTTT.

The chain uses TRBV4-1 and TRBJ1-4, with 9 bases fitting TRBD1. The CDR3 has 14 residues. With V trimmed by 4 bases and J by 11 bases, 8 bases remained unmatched. Germline CDR1 and CDR2: MGHRA and YSYEKL. The CDR3, as DNA: TGCGCCAGCAGCCTGGGACAGGGCGTTGACAAACTGTTTTTT. Translating it yields CASSLGQGVDKLFF.

This sequence joins TRBV30 and TRBJ2-3; possibly TRBD1 for D (6 bases). The germline gives CDR1 GTSNPN, CDR2 SVGIG (reference sequence). This CDR3 region has 14 residues. V gave up 5 bases and J gave up 2 bases, with 14 bases separating them. CDR3 sequence (DNA): TGTGCCTGGGAAGCCGGGACAAACACAGATACGCAGTATTTT. This translates into CAWEAGTNTDTQYF.

This sequence joins TRBV30 and TRBJ1-6; D remains unclear. The CDR3 runs 14 residues. CDR1 is GTSNPN, CDR2 SVGIG, per germline (reference sequence). The ends were cut back, 4 bases at V and 9 bases at J, with 16 bases in the middle. As DNA, the CDR3 is TGTGCCTGGACGCTAGGCAGTCGGAGTTCACCCCTCCACTTT. Amino acid sequence: CAWTLGSRSSPLHF. Variable domain in full (rest from reference TRBV30 and TRBJ1-6): SQTIHQWPATLVQPVGSPLSLECTVEGTSNPNLYWYRQAAGRGLQLLFYSVGIGQISSEVPQNLSASRPQDRQFILSSKKLLLSDSGFYLCAWTLGSRSSPLHFGNGTRLTVT.

This rearrangement joins TRBV11-2 to TRBJ1-2; tentatively, D is TRBD1 (5 bases). Trimming removed 5 bases from V and 8 bases from J, with 15 bases in between. The CDR3 consists of 13 residues. CDR1 is SGHAT, CDR2 FQNNGV, per germline. CDR3 sequence: CASSPSRDWGYTF. The CDR3 DNA follows: TGTGCCAGCAGCCCCTCCAGGGACTGGGGCTACACCTTC.

The chain uses TRBV4-1 and TRBJ1-3, with 7 bases that match TRBD1. The CDR3 loop spans 17 amino acids. From germline, CDR1 is MGHRA and CDR2 YSYEKL. Losses at the gene ends were 1 base for V and 6 bases for J; bases not matched to a gene: 12. CDR3 sequence: CASSQGARGLDENTIYF. As DNA, the CDR3 is TGCGCCAGCAGCCAAGGGGCTAGGGGGCTGGACGAAAACACCATATATTTT.

V usage is TRBV3-1 (or the pseudogene TRBV3-2) and J usage is TRBJ1-2, with a possible D match to TRBD1 (5 bases). V lost 4 bases to trimming and J lost 6 bases, with 18 bases between them. This CDR3 contains 15 residues. In germline, CDR1 is LGHDT, CDR2 YNNKEL (reference sequence). The CDR3 nucleotides read TGTGCCAGCAGCCCCTCATCAAGAGGGACTCATGGCTACACCTTC. This encodes CASSPSSRGTHGYTF.

The chain recombines TRBV7-9 with TRBJ1-3; TRBD1 matches at 9 bases. V lost 5 bases and J lost 2; bases outside the gene matches: 7. The CDR3 sequence is 16 residues long. Germline CDR1 SEHNR, CDR2 FQNEAQ (reference sequence). Here the CDR3 DNA reads TGTGCCAGCAGCCCGGGACAGGGAATCGCTGGAAACACCATATATTTT. This encodes CASSPGQGIAGNTIYF.

The chain recombines TRBV30 with TRBJ2-1; 9 bases are shared with TRBD1. The CDR3 has 17 residues. With 0 bases clipped from V and 6 bases from J, the junction kept 12 bases outside the gene matches. The germline V gene encodes CDR1 GTSNPN and CDR2 SVGIG (reference sequence). The CDR3 DNA is TGTGCCTGGAGTGTACGGCAGGGACAGGGAATAATCAATGAGCAGTTCTTC. Its protein product is CAWSVRQGQGIINEQFF.

The chain employs TRBV5-1 and TRBJ2-3; 8 bases match TRBD2. Trimming at V came to 2 bases and at J to 3 bases, leaving 5 bases not matched to a gene. The germline CDR1 and CDR2 sequences are SGHRS and YFSETQ. This CDR3 has 15 amino acids. The CDR3 DNA sequence: TGCGCCAGCAGCTTTGGGAGCGGGAGAACAGATACGCAGTATTTT. Translated: CASSFGSGRTDTQYF. Full variable domain (outside the CDR3, taken from reference TRBV5-1 and TRBJ2-3): KAGVTQTPRYLIKTRGQQVTLSCSPISGHRSVSWYQQTPGQGLQFLFEYFSETQRNKGNFPGRFSGRQFSNSRSEMNVSTLELGDSALYLCASSFGSGRTDTQYFGPGTRLTVL.

V usage is TRBV5-1 and J usage is TRBJ2-3; possibly TRBD2 for D (6 bases). The germline V and J ends were trimmed by 1 base and 5 bases, with 11 bases remaining between them. Per germline, CDR1 SGHRS and CDR2 YFSETQ. The CDR3 runs 14 residues. CDR3 protein: CASSLTSRGDTQYF. The CDR3 bases are TGCGCCAGCAGCTTGACTAGCCGTGGAGATACGCAGTATTTT.

The V gene is TRBV2, the J gene TRBJ2-5, with a possible D match to TRBD1 (5 bases). The V and J ends lost 8 bases and 1 base respectively, with 8 bases between them. The CDR3 length is 12 residues. Germline loops: CDR1 SNHLY, CDR2 FYNNEI. CDR3 loop: CASFRGQETQYF. CDR3 DNA sequence: TGTGCCAGCTTTAGGGGCCAAGAGACCCAGTACTTC.

This clone has a single count. The rearrangement uses TRBV5-1 and TRBJ2-4, with D perhaps TRBD1 (5 bases). Germline CDR1 SGHRS, CDR2 YFSETQ. Trimming pared 0 bases from V and 5 bases from J, leaving 9 bases between. This CDR3 has 14 residues. The CDR3 coding sequence is TGCGCCAGCAGCTTGGATAGGGGTCAAAACATTCAGTACTTC. Protein product: CASSLDRGQNIQYF.

CDR3 loop: CASSLASENYGYTF. The CDR3 bases are TGCGCCAGCAGCTTGGCGTCAGAAAACTATGGCTACACCTTC. The chain is built from TRBV5-1 and TRBJ1-2; D remains unclear. Trimming cost V 0 bases and J 2 bases, with 8 bases left between them. Germline V CDR1 and CDR2: SGHRS, YFSETQ. The CDR3 is made up of 14 amino acids.

The V gene is TRBV6-6, the J gene TRBJ1-3, with 7 positions matching TRBD1. The CDR3 loop spans 14 amino acids. CDR1 and CDR2 from the germline V gene are MNHNY and SVGAGI (reference sequence). Germline trimming cut 6 bases from V and 3 bases from J; bases unmatched to any gene: 5. The CDR3 spells CASSLGGLGNTIYF. In DNA form, the CDR3 reads TGTGCCAGCAGCCTAGGGGGCCTTGGAAACACCATATATTTT.

V gene TRBV5-1 combines with J gene TRBJ2-7, with TRBD2 as a possible D gene (6 bases). The CDR3 is 16 residues long. Looked up from germline, CDR1 is SGHRS and CDR2 is YFSETQ. The V end lost 3 bases, the J end lost 0 bases, and 16 bases lay between the germline ends. CDR3 in DNA: TGCGCCAGCAGCTCGGACGTAGCGGTAAGCTCCTACGAGCAGTACTTC. Translation: CASSSDVAVSSYEQYF.

The chain recombines TRBV10-3 with TRBJ1-3; D may be TRBD1 (5 bases). Between the trimmed V and J ends, which lost 4 bases and 3 bases, there was a span of 13 bases. The germline V gene has CDR1 ENHRY and CDR2 SYGVKD. The CDR3 length is 15 residues. CDR3 amino acids: CAISVQLGGGNTIYF. The CDR3 region has the DNA TGTGCCATCAGTGTGCAGCTCGGGGGTGGAAACACCATATATTTT.

The rearrangement uses TRBV6-5 and TRBJ1-1; 9 nucleotides agree with TRBD1. In germline, CDR1 is MNHEY, CDR2 SVGAGI. The length of the CDR3 is 14 residues. V gave up 4 bases and J gave up 5 bases; unmatched junction bases: 5. CDR3 bases: TGTGCCAGCAGTTCTACAGGGGGCAGGACTGAAGCTTTCTTT. Residues: CASSSTGGRTEAFF.

This chain connects TRBV19 to TRBJ1-6, with D perhaps matching TRBD1 (6 bases). The V end lost 4 bases, the J end lost 10 bases, and 23 bases lay between the germline ends. This CDR3 contains 17 residues. Germline CDR1 is LNHDA and CDR2 is SQIVND (reference sequence). CDR3 bases: TGTGCCAGTAGTACAGAAAGGCGGACAGAAGGCAACTCACCCCTCCACTTT. Its protein product is CASSTERRTEGNSPLHF.

The chain joins TRBV14 to TRBJ2-5; 9 positions agree with TRBD1. J was trimmed by 2 bases and V by 0 bases; bases with no gene match: 4. The CDR3 length is 16 residues. Germline assignment: CDR1 SGHDN and CDR2 FVKESK. Written as DNA, the CDR3 is TGTGCCAGCAGCCAAGATGGGACAGGGCGTCAAGAGACCCAGTACTTC. As protein: CASSQDGTGRQETQYF. Full variable domain (missing parts from reference TRBV14 and TRBJ2-5): EAGVTQFPSHSVIEKGQTVTLRCDPISGHDNLYWYRRVMGKEIKFLLHFVKESKQDESGMPNNRFLAERTGGTYSTLKVQPAELEDSGVYFCASSQDGTGRQETQYFGPGTRLLVL.

This chain uses TRBV7-8 with TRBJ2-1; 9 positions agree with TRBD1. Germline assignment: CDR1 SGHVS and CDR2 FQNEAQ. J gave up 1 base and V 5 bases, and 3 bases lay outside the gene matches. This CDR3 is built from 15 residues. The DNA of the CDR3 is TGTGCCAGCAGCCCCGACAGGGGGTCCTACAATGAGCAGTTCTTC. Translating gives CASSPDRGSYNEQFF.

This clone was observed a handful of times. This chain connects TRBV3-1 (or the pseudogene TRBV3-2) to TRBJ1-6, with 10 bases that match TRBD1. J was trimmed by 9 bases and V by 4 bases; bases with no gene match: 6. The germline CDR1 and CDR2 sequences are LGHDT and YNNKEL (reference sequence). This CDR3 is built from 15 residues. In DNA, the CDR3 is TGTGCCAGCAGCCCAGCGACAGGGGGCGTTTCACCCCTCCACTTT. This sequence encodes CASSPATGGVSPLHF.

The J gene is TRBJ1-6, the V gene TRBV6-4; weak D call: TRBD1 (6 bases). The ends were cut back, 5 bases at V and 6 bases at J, with 11 bases in the middle. CDR3 length: 14 amino acids. Germline CDR1 MRHNA, CDR2 SNTAGT. CDR3 coding DNA: TGTGCCAGCAGTATGACAGGACGTAATTCACCCCTCCACTTT. Translation gives CASSMTGRNSPLHF.

This clone has just a few counts. The chain is built from TRBV14 and TRBJ1-6, with TRBD1 matching over 7 bases. There are 15 residues in the CDR3. In germline, CDR1 is SGHDN, CDR2 FVKESK. V shed 3 bases, J shed 7 bases, and the junction held 6 bases outside the gene matches. CDR3 region: CASSHDRVGNSPLHF. The CDR3 DNA reads TGTGCCAGCAGCCATGACAGGGTCGGCAATTCACCCCTCCACTTT.

The gene calls are TRBV28 and TRBJ2-2; 7 bases line up with TRBD1. This CDR3 has 18 amino acids. Losses at the gene ends were 6 bases for V and 0 bases for J; bases not matched to a gene: 13. Germline V lookup: CDR1 MDHEN, CDR2 SYDVKM. The CDR3 DNA follows: TGTGCCAGCAGCTTGACAGGGTTCCGCTCCTCGAACACCGGGGAGCTGTTTTTT. Encoded protein: CASSLTGFRSSNTGELFF.